This T cell receptor beta chain stems from a study of human T cells and chemical hapten exposure. Regarding time point: pre-sensitization, week 0. Treatment described: therapeutic diphenylcyclopropenone sensitization with weekly scalp DPC. This clonotype was seen at least ten times. MiXCR, run by TCRdb on the RACE reads, gives a single entry per CDR3 protein. The sample has under 400,000 distinct CDR3 sequences; less than 6.5% are singletons. Deletions cut 0 bases from V and 2 bases from J, with 6 bases between. The CDR3 contains 14 residues. Germline values: CDR1 SGHRS, CDR2 YFSETQ. Sequences were derived from whole blood, sampled in connection with sensitization to the hapten diphenylcyclopropenone (DPC). The chain links TRBV5-1 to TRBJ2-1; the D gene is possibly TRBD1 (5 bases). The receptor was derived from a woman aged 50 to 60 with alopecia areata. Some clones in this sample may be carry-over from other donors' samples. The CDR3 sequence: CASSLGGPYNEQFF. The CDR3 region has the DNA TGCGCCAGCAGCTTGGGGGGCCCCTACAATGAGCAGTTCTTC.